The 10 T cell receptor beta chains below all came from one sample that was sequenced in a study of post-analysis software for immune sequencing data. The antigens these receptors bind are not known. Unique molecular identifiers were built into the TCR beta cDNA libraries. In TCRdb, the PCR reads were re-called with MiXCR into one record per CDR3 protein. The profile shows about 560,000 distinct CDR3 sequences, 44% of them singletons. Findings of the study overall: Higher frequency in patients than in controls was seen for roughly five TRBV segments, with TRBV5-6, TRBV5-1 and TRBV20-1 among them.

Sequences were obtained from blood. These receptors were taken from a girl between 10 and 17 years old with multiple sclerosis.

The rearrangement uses TRBV6-2 or TRBV6-3 and TRBJ1-5, with a possible D match to TRBD1 (5 bases). The germline V gene has CDR1 MNHEY and CDR2 SVGEGT. The CDR3 is 16 amino acids. V was trimmed by 3 bases and J by 3 bases, leaving 15 bases between them. CDR3 DNA sequence: TGTGCCAGCAGTTATTCCCGCAGGGCTTACAATCAGCCCCAGCATTTT. Translating gives CASSYSRRAYNQPQHF.

The chain has TRBV20-1 and TRBJ2-1; D remains unclear. The V gene lost 7 bases and the J gene lost 7 bases, with 11 bases spanning the gap. In germline, CDR1 is DFQATT, CDR2 SNEGSKA (reference sequence). This CDR3 region has 11 residues. The DNA for the CDR3 is TGCAGTGGGCCCTCGGCGAATGAGCAGTTCTTC. Encoded protein: CSGPSANEQFF.

The rearrangement links TRBV7-2 to TRBJ1-2, with D perhaps TRBD1 (6 bases). V shed 1 base and J shed 8 bases, with 23 bases lying between them. CDR3 length: 17 amino acids. Germline loops: CDR1 SGHTA, CDR2 FQGNSA. This CDR3 reads CASSLDTGGQDLRGYTF. CDR3 in DNA: TGTGCCAGCAGCTTAGACACGGGGGGGCAAGACCTTCGGGGCTACACCTTC.

J is TRBJ1-2 and V is TRBV25-1, with TRBD1 matching 9 bases. CDR1 is MGHDK and CDR2 is SYGVNS in the germline V gene. The length of the CDR3 is 14 residues. V lost 1 base, J lost 6 bases, and 3 bases stayed unmatched. CDR3 nucleotide sequence: TGTGCCAGCAGTGAATCCGGACAGGGGAATGGCTACACCTTC. Encoded protein: CASSESGQGNGYTF.

The rearrangement uses TRBV29-1 and TRBJ1-1; a weak D match, TRBD1 (6 bases). Germline V gene sequence: CDR1 SQVTM, CDR2 ANQGSEA. The V and J ends lost 6 bases and 9 bases respectively, with 17 bases between them. The CDR3 is made up of 12 amino acids. The CDR3 DNA reads TGCAGCGTCCCGCAGGGGAACTTTCAAGCTTTCTTT. This translates into CSVPQGNFQAFF.

There are a few counts of this clonotype. This chain uses TRBV13 with TRBJ2-7, with D possibly being TRBD1 (6 bases). CDR1 PRHDT and CDR2 FYEKMQ come from the germline V gene (reference sequence). Trimming shortened V by 4 bases and J by 1 base, and 14 bases separated the two germline ends. The CDR3 runs to 15 residues. The DNA for the CDR3 is TGTGCCAGCAGCTCCCTATCAGGGGTATCCTACGAGCAGTACTTC. It codes for CASSSLSGVSYEQYF. Drawing the rest from reference TRBV13 and TRBJ2-7, the complete variable domain is AAGVIQSPRHLIKEKRETATLKCYPIPRHDTVYWYQQGPGQDPQFLISFYEKMQSDKGSIPDRFSAQQFSDYHSELNMSSLELGDSALYFCASSSLSGVSYEQYFGPGTRLTVT.

Only a few counts were recorded for this clonotype. The V and J genes are TRBV7-2 and TRBJ2-1, with a possible D match to TRBD1 (6 bases). Germline values: CDR1 SGHTA, CDR2 FQGNSA. Between the trimmed V and J ends, which lost 0 bases and 5 bases, there was a span of 11 bases. The CDR3 consists of 15 residues. CDR3 residues: CASSLATGSNNEQFF. DNA for the CDR3: TGTGCCAGCAGCTTAGCGACAGGCAGTAACAATGAGCAGTTCTTC.

The genes are TRBV6-4 and TRBJ2-3; a possible D gene is TRBD2 (6 bases). Trimming took 2 bases from V and 7 from J, leaving 7 bases between them. CDR1 is MRHNA, CDR2 SNTAGT, per germline. The CDR3 extends over 12 amino acids. The CDR3 DNA reads TGTGCCAGCAGTGACCGGGGGAATACGCAGTATTTT. Translation gives CASSDRGNTQYF.

The DNA of the CDR3 is TGCGCCAGCAGTGAGTCCGGGGGGAACATTCAGTACTTC. Its translation is CASSESGGNIQYF. This rearrangement joins TRBV10-2 to TRBJ2-4; 7 bases are shared with TRBD2. The V gene's germline CDR1 is WSHSY and CDR2 SAAADI. V was clipped by 0 bases and J by 7 bases; unmatched bases: 0. CDR3 length: 13 amino acids.

This sequence joins TRBV15 and TRBJ2-3; no definite D call. Trimming stripped 4 bases from V and 2 bases from J, with 10 bases between. CDR1 and CDR2 from the germline V gene are LNHNV and YYDKDF (reference sequence). This CDR3 region has 14 residues. Here the CDR3 reads CATSKDRYTDTQYF. The CDR3 DNA reads TGTGCCACCAGCAAGGACCGATACACAGATACGCAGTATTTT.